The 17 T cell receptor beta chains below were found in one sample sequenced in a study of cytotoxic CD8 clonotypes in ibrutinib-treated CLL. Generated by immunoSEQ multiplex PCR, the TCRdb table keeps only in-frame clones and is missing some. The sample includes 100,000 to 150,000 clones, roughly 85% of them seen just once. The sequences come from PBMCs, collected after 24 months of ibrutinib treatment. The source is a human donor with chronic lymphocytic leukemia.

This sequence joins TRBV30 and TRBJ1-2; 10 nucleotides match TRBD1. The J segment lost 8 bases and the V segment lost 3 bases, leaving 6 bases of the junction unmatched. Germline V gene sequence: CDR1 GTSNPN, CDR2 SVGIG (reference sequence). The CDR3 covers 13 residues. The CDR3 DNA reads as TGTGCCTGGAGCTCCGGGACAGGGGACGGCTACACCTTC. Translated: CAWSSGTGDGYTF.

This CDR3 is CASSASKVVWPLEAEQYF. The CDR3 bases are TGTGCCAGCAGCGCTTCAAAGGTTGTTTGGCCGTTGGAGGCCGAGCAGTACTTC. The genes are TRBV28 and TRBJ2-7; perhaps TRBD2 as D (5 bases). The CDR3 length is 18 residues. Deletions cut 6 bases from V and 6 bases from J, with 30 bases between. CDR1 MDHEN and CDR2 SYDVKM come from the germline V gene.

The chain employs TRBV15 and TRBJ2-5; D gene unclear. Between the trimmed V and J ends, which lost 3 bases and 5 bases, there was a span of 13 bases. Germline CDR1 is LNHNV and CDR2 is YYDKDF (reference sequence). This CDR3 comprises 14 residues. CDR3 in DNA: TGTGCCACCAGCAGCGGGTCGCTGGGGGAGACCCAGTACTTC. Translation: CATSSGSLGETQYF.

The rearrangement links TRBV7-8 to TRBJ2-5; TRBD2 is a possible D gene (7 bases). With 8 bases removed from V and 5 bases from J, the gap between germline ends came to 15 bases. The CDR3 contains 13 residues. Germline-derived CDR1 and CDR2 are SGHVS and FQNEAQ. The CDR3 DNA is TGTGCCAGCTTGGGGGGGGGCCTGGAGACCCAGTACTTC. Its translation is CASLGGGLETQYF.

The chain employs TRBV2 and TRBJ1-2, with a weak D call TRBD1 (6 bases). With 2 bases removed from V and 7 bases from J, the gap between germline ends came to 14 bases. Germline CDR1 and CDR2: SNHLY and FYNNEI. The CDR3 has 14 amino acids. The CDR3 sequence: CASSEQGLLSGYTF. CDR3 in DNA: TGTGCCAGCAGTGAACAGGGGCTGTTGAGTGGCTACACCTTC.

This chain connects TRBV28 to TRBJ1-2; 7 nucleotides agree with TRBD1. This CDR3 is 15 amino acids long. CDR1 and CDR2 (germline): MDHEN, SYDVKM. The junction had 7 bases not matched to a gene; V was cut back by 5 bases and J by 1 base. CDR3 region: CASSPFGTVNYGYTF. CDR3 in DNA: TGTGCCAGCAGTCCCTTCGGGACAGTTAACTATGGCTACACCTTC.

The CDR3 sequence is CASSLEEVHGEAFF. CDR3 DNA sequence: TGTGCCAGCAGCTTGGAAGAGGTCCACGGTGAAGCTTTCTTT. V and J are TRBV5-6 and TRBJ1-1; unclear D gene. Per germline, CDR1 SGHDT and CDR2 YYEEEE. Trimming took 0 bases from V and 7 from J, leaving 13 bases between them. There are 14 residues in the CDR3.

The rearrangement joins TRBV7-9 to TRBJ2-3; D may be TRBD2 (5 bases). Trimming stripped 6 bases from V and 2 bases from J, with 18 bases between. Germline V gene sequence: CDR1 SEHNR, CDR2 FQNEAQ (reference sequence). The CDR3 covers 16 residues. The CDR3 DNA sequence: TGTGCCAGCAGTACTCGGAGGTCCGGGTACACAGATACGCAGTATTTT. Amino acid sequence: CASSTRRSGYTDTQYF.

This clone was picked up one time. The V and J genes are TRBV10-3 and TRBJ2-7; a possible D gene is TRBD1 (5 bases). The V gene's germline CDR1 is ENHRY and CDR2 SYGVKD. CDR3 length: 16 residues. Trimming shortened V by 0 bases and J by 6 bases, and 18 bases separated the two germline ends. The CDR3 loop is CAISESVGRALFEQYF. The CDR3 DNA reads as TGTGCCATCAGTGAGTCGGTGGGGCGCGCTTTATTCGAGCAGTACTTC.

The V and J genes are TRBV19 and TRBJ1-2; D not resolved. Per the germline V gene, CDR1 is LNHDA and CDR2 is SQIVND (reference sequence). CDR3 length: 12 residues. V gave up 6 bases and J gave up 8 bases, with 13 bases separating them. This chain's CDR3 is CASSPRASGYTF. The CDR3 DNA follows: TGTGCCAGTAGCCCCCGTGCCTCCGGCTACACCTTC.

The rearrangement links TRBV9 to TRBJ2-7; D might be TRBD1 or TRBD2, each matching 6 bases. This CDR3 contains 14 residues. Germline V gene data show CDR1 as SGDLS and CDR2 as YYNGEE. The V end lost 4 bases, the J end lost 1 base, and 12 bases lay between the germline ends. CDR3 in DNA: TGTGCCAGCAGCCTGCGGGACATATCCTACGAGCAGTACTTC. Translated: CASSLRDISYEQYF.

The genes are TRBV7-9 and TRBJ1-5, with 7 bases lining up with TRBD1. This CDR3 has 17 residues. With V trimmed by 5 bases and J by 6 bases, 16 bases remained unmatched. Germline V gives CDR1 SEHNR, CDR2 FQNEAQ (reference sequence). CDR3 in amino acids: CASSPVGGAGGSQPQHF. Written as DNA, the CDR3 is TGTGCCAGCAGCCCGGTGGGTGGGGCAGGGGGAAGTCAGCCCCAGCATTTT. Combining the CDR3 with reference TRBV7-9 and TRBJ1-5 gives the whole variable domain DTGVSQNPRHKITKRGQNVTFRCDPISEHNRLYWYRQTLGQGPEFLTYFQNEAQLEKSRLLSDRFSAERPKGSFSTLEIQRTEQGDSAMYLCASSPVGGAGGSQPQHFGDGTRLSIL.

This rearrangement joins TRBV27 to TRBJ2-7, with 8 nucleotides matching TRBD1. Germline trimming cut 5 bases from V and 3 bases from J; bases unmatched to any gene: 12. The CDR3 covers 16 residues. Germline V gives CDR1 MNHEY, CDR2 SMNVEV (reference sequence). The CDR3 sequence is CASSLQGQVQNYEQYF. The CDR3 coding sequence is TGTGCCAGCAGTCTCCAGGGACAGGTCCAGAACTACGAGCAGTACTTC.

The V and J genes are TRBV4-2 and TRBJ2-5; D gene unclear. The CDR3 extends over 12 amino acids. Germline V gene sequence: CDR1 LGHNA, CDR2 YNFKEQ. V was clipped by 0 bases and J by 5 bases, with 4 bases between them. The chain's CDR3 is CASSQDKETQYF. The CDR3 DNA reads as TGTGCCAGCAGCCAAGATAAGGAGACCCAGTACTTC.

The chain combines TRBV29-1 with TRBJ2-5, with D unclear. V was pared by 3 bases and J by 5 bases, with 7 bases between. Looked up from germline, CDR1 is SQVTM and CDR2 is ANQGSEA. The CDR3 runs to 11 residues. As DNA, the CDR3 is TGCAGCGTTGATCGTAGCGAGACCCAGTACTTC. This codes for CSVDRSETQYF.

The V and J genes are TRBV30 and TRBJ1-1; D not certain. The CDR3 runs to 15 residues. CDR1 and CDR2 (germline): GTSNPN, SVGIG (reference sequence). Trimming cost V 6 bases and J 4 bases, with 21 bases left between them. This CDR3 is CACHLSGTPSTEAFF. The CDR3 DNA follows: TGTGCCTGTCACCTATCAGGAACGCCGAGCACTGAAGCTTTCTTT.

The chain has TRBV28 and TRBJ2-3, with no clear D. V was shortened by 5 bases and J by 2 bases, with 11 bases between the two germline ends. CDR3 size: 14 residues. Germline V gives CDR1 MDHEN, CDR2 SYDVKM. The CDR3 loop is CASSQPQNTDTQYF. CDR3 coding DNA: TGTGCCAGCAGTCAACCCCAGAACACAGATACGCAGTATTTT.